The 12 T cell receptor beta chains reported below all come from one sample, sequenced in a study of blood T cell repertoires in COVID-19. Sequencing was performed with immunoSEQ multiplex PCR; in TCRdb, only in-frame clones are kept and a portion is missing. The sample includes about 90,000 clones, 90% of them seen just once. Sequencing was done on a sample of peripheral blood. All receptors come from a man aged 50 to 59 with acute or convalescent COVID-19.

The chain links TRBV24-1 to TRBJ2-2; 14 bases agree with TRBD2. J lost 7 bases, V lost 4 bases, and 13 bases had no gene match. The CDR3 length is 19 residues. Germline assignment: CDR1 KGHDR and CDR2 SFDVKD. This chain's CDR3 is CATSEGLAGVSWDDGELFF. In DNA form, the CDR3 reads TGTGCCACCAGTGAGGGACTAGCGGGAGTCTCGTGGGATGACGGGGAGCTGTTTTTT.

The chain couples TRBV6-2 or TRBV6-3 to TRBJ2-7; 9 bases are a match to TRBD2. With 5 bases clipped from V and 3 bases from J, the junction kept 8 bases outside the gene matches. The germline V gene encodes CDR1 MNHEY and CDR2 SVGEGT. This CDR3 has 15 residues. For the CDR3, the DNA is TGTGCCAGCAGTAGCCTGACTAGCGGAAACTACGAGCAGTACTTC. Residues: CASSSLTSGNYEQYF.

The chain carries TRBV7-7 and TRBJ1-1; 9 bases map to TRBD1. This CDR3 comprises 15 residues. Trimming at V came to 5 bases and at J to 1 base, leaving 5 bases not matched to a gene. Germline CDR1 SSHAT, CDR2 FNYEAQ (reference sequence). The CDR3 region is CASSPWTGANTEAFF. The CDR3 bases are TGTGCCAGCAGCCCCTGGACAGGGGCGAACACTGAAGCTTTCTTT.

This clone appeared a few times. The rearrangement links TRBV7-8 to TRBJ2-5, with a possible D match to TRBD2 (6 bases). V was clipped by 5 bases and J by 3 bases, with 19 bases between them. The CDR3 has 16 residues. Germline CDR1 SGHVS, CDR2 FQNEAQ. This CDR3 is CASSVLTRRVEETQYF. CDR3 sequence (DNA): TGTGCCAGCAGCGTGCTGACTAGACGGGTGGAAGAGACCCAGTACTTC.

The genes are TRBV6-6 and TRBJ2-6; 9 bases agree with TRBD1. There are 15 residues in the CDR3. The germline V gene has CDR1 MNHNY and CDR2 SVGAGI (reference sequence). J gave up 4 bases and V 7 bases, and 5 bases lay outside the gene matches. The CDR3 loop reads CASKQGARGANVLTF. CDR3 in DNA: TGTGCCAGCAAACAGGGGGCGCGGGGGGCCAACGTCCTGACTTTC.

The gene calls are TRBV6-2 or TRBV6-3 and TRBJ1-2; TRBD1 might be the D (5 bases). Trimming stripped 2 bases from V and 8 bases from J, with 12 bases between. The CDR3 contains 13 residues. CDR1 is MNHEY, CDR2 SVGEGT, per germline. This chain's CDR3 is CASSYTTGSGYTF. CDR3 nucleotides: TGTGCCAGCAGTTACACCACAGGCAGCGGCTACACCTTC.

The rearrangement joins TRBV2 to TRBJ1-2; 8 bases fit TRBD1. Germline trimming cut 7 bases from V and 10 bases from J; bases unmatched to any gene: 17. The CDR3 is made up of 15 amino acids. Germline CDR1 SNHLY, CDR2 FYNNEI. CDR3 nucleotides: TGTGCCAGCACCAGAAGGACAGGGACCGAATCAGACTACACCTTC. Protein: CASTRRTGTESDYTF. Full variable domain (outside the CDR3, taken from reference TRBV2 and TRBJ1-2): EPEVTQTPSHQVTQMGQEVILRCVPISNHLYFYWYRQILGQKVEFLVSFYNNEISEKSEIFDDQFSVERPDGSNFTLKIRSTKLEDSAMYFCASTRRTGTESDYTFGSGTRLTVV.

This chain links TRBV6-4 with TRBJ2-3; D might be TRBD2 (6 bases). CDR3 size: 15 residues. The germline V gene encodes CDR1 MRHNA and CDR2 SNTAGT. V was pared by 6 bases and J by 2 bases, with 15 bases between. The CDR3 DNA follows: TGTGCCAGCAGAAAGGAGGGATTCGACACAGATACGCAGTATTTT. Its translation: CASRKEGFDTDTQYF.

For the CDR3, the DNA is TGTGCCAGCAGCCATAAGAGGACTAGCGGGTTCACAGATACGCAGTATTTT. Its translation is CASSHKRTSGFTDTQYF. The chain is built from TRBV3-1 (or the pseudogene TRBV3-2) and TRBJ2-3; TRBD2 agrees at 11 bases. J lost 2 bases, V lost 3 bases, and 7 bases had no gene match. Germline CDR1 and CDR2: LGHDT and YNNKEL (reference sequence). CDR3 length: 17 amino acids.

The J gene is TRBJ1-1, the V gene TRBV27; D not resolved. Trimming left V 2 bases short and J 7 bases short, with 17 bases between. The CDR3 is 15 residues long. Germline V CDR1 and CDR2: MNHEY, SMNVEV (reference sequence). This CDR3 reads CASSLPTPIPGEAFF. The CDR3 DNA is TGTGCCAGCAGTTTACCAACCCCTATCCCTGGTGAAGCTTTCTTT.

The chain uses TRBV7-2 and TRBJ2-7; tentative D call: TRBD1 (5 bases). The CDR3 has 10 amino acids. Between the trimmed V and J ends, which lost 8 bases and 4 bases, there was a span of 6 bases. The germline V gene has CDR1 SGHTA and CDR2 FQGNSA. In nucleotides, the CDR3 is TGTGCCAGCGGACAATACGAGCAGTACTTC. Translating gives CASGQYEQYF.

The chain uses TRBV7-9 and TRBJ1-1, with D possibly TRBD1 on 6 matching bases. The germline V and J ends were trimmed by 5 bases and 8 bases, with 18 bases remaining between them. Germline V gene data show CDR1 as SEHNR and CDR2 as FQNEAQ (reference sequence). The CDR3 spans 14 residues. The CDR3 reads CASSIQGFLEEAFF. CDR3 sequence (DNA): TGTGCCAGCAGCATACAGGGTTTTCTGGAAGAAGCTTTCTTT.